This TCR beta chain stems from a study of early T cells in non-severe SARS-CoV-2 infection. Turning to the study itself: Sequencing was performed on bulk RNA from unsorted whole blood, leaving chains unpaired. Regarding the study as a whole: Matching with VDJdb favored anti-spike CD8 responses (missing private and CD4 specificities).

In the case of this clonotype: Antigen unknown.

The length of the CDR3 is 14 residues. In germline, CDR1 is SEHNR, CDR2 FQNEAQ (reference sequence). Trimming removed 7 bases from V and 1 base from J, with 10 bases in between. Unique molecular identifier tags were affixed to discrete cDNA molecules. TCRdb passed the 5' RACE reads through MiXCR, listing each CDR3 protein once. Of 20,000 to 25,000 distinct CDR3 sequences listed, roughly 4.8% are singletons. Sequenced material: whole blood. The sequence was collected from an adult who was a healthcare worker with PCR-confirmed SARS-CoV-2 infection or an uninfected control (not recorded which). The chain employs TRBV7-9 and TRBJ2-2; D may be TRBD1 or TRBD2 (5 bases each). The DNA for the CDR3 is TGTGCCAGCAAGATGGGGGTGAACACCGGGGAGCTGTTTTTT. Translated, it gives CASKMGVNTGELFF.